This T cell receptor (beta chain) comes out of a study of blood T cells in healthy people across ages. The study, taken as a whole, reports: Possibly, changes in expanded clonotypes were confounded because donor CMV status was unknown. Long-lived and aged donors differed, with more naive CD4+ cells and higher diversity in the long-lived.

The V gene's germline CDR1 is SGHDT and CDR2 YYEEEE. The CDR3 loop spans 15 amino acids. V gave up 0 bases and J gave up 13 bases; unmatched junction bases: 11. For the second PCR, which ran for about 6 to 11 cycles, a sample-barcoded 5' primer and a J-beta primer mix were used. TCRdb analysed the 5' RACE reads with MiXCR anew, one entry per CDR3 protein. The data contain some 780,000 distinct CDR3 sequences, 56% of them singletons. This clonotype has just one count. What it recognizes is unknown. Sequencing input: blood. The chain links TRBV5-6 to TRBJ2-4; 9 bases map to TRBD1. The source is a man aged 35 to 55 in good health. The CDR3 DNA is TGTGCCAGCAGCTTGGGTGGGACAGGGACGGGAGAGCAGTACTTC. Its translation is CASSLGGTGTGEQYF.